This T cell receptor beta chain came from a study of blood T cell repertoires in COVID-19. At the level of the study: The samples span acute and convalescent COVID-19 from the United States, Italy and Spain.

Produced via immunoSEQ multiplex PCR; TCRdb's table is partial and in-frame only. This table has more than 300,000 clones, around 87% appearing once. V lost 8 bases and J lost 0; bases outside the gene matches: 6. CDR3 length: 15 residues. Germline CDR1 MNHNY, CDR2 SVGAGI (reference sequence). Sequenced material: peripheral blood. The rearrangement uses TRBV6-6 and TRBJ1-3, with TRBD1 matching 8 bases. This TCR was recovered from a woman aged 30 to 39 with COVID-19, enrolled during active disease. The CDR3 loop reads CASAPTGVSGNTIYF. CDR3 bases: TGTGCCAGCGCCCCGACAGGGGTCTCTGGAAACACCATATATTTT.